One TCR beta chain is described in this entry. This clonotype was seen more than once but under ten times. Its target antigen remains unknown. Base qualities are not provided; no much larger clone lies one nucleotide away. TCR repertoires of sorted CD4+ and CD8+ blood T cells from severe aplastic anemia patients and healthy subjects were deep-sequenced in the study. Ficoll-Paque density gradient centrifugation was used to isolate peripheral blood mononuclear cells. Before DNA extraction, CD4+ and CD8+ T cells were sorted with FACS or magnetic beads. This sample was taken from a study of CD8+CD57+ T cells in acquired aplastic anemia (dated by TCRdb to between 2017 and 2018). General notes on the study: DNA extracted from sorted CD4+ and CD8+ cells had a mean of approximately 3 ug, with a range of roughly 0.19 to 27.4 ug. Healthy donor samples averaged roughly 9.8 million reads for CD4+ and roughly 11 million for CD8+ cells. Results and caveats for the whole study, not just this receptor: No significant difference in CD8+ Simpson's diversity was found between patients and healthy controls (P=0.060). Over 25 CD8+ CDR3 sequences were found in both patients and controls but appeared to be highly expressed in patients and within the immunodominant clones of the patients.

TCR beta VDJ combination and CDR3 sequence profiling used genomic DNA as the template. TCR repertoire sequencing was run on an Illumina HiSeq 2000. The original methods were these. TRBV/TRBJ rearrangement plots, CDR3 size and DJ length profiles, and Simpson's diversity index were used to evaluate the repertoires. The immunodominant clone was defined as the most abundant DNA sequence in deep sequencing data. CDR3 amino acid sequences were checked for sharing between subjects and were compared against published repertoires and the VDJdb database. TCRdb reran the public reads through fastp at Q25 and MiXCR, keeping productive beta chains. Each CDR3 protein appears once, grouped with its most common genes and DNA. These V and J calls are TCRdb output, not the study's own analysis. This sample gives about 190,000 distinct CDR3 sequences in total; approximately 49% of them show up just once. The ten largest clones add up to roughly 15% of the sample.

The CDR3 sequence holds 16 residues, the cysteine and phenylalanine included. CDR3 DNA only is kept here, 48 bases in frame from base 1. The germline ends are 21 bases apart after V is trimmed by 3 bases and J by 6 bases. From a lookup of the germline V gene (reference sequence), CDR1 and CDR2 are LNHNV and YYDKDF. The chain uses TRBV15 and TRBJ2-7; possibly the D gene is TRBD1, per 6 matching bases. The clonotype comes from a human donor in good health, serving as a control. The specimen sequenced was sorted CD4+, CD8+, or CD8+CD57+ T cells (not recorded which) from PBMCs. CDR3 region: CATSRTRDNRISEQYF. The DNA is TGTGCCACCAGCAGGACCCGGGACAACCGAATCTCCGAGCAGTACTTC.